The entry that follows covers one T cell receptor beta chain sequence. The target antigen is unknown. This CDR3 contains 17 residues. Trimming took 1 base from V and 7 from J, leaving 17 bases between them. Germline CDR1 reads SGHVS; CDR2 reads FQNEAQ. The data are from a study of a mutant IDH1 vaccine in newly diagnosed glioma. Study-wide findings and caveats: Most patients, 85% to 95%, showed vaccine-induced immune responses.

The table came from immunoSEQ multiplex PCR; TCRdb's copy has only in-frame clones and leaves some out. This table has 60,000 or so clones, about 86% appearing once. The time point was: week 5, during vaccination. A 20-mer mutant IDH1 peptide at 300 ug was injected subcutaneously with topical imiquimod. The TCR was taken from a woman aged 50 to 60 with glioma. This chain connects TRBV7-8 to TRBJ1-6, with D perhaps matching TRBD1 (6 bases). Here the sequenced sample was PBMCs, taken from a glioma patient whose treatment included an IDH1 peptide vaccine. The CDR3: CASSLVPGALPNSPLHF. The CDR3 coding sequence is TGTGCCAGCAGCTTAGTTCCAGGGGCGCTACCAAATTCACCCCTCCACTTT. The complete variable domain, with remaining parts taken from reference TRBV7-8 and TRBJ1-6, reads GAGVSQSPRYKVAKRGQDVALRCDPISGHVSLFWYQQALGQGPEFLTYFQNEAQLDKSGLPSDRFFAERPEGSVSTLKIQRTQQEDSAVYLCASSLVPGALPNSPLHFGNGTRLTVT.